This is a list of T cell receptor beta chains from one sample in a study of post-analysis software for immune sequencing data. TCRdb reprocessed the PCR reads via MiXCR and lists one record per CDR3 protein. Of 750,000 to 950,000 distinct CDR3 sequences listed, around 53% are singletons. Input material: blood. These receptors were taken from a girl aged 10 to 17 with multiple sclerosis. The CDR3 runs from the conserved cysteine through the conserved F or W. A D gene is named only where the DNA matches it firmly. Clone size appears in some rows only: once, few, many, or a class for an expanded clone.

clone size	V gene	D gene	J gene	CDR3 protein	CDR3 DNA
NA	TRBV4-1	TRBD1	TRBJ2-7	CASSQDGTGADYEQYF	TGCGCCAGCAGCCAAGACGGGACAGGGGCCGATTACGAGCAGTACTTC
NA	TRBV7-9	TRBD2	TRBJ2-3	CASSLEGTSDTDTQYF	TGTGCCAGCAGCTTAGAGGGGACTAGCGACACAGATACGCAGTATTTT
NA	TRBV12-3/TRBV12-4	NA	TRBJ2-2	CASTASVGSGELFF	TGTGCCAGCACCGCCTCGGTGGGGTCCGGGGAGCTGTTTTTT
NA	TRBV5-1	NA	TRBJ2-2	CASSFQPTGELFF	TGCGCCAGCAGCTTCCAGCCCACCGGGGAGCTGTTTTTT
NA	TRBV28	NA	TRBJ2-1	CASSLGSMSSYNEQFF	TGTGCCAGCAGTTTAGGGTCGATGAGCTCCTACAATGAGCAGTTCTTC
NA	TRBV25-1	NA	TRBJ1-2	CASSDGGWGYGYTF	TGTGCCAGCAGTGATGGGGGTTGGGGCTATGGCTACACCTTC
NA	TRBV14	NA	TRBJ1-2	CASNQGTANYGYTF	TGTGCCAGCAACCAGGGGACTGCTAACTATGGCTACACCTTC
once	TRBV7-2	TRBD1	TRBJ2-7	CASSTGQDVSYEQYF	TGTGCCAGCAGTACCGGACAGGATGTCTCCTACGAGCAGTACTTC
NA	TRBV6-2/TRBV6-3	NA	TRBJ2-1	CASSYGRSYNEQFF	TGTGCCAGCAGTTACGGCAGGTCCTACAATGAGCAGTTCTTC
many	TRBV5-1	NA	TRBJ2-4	CASSLVPGPKNIQYF	TGCGCCAGCAGCTTGGTACCCGGGCCCAAAAACATTCAGTACTTC
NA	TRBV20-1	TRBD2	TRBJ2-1	CSARVGLAGASFF	TGCAGTGCTAGAGTGGGACTAGCGGGAGCCTCGTTCTTC
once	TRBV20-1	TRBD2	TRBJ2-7	CSVGTSGGSYNEQYF	TGCAGTGTCGGGACTAGCGGGGGATCCTACAATGAGCAGTACTTC
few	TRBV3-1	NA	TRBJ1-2	CASSQEAGDGYTF	TGTGCCAGCAGCCAAGAAGCTGGGGACGGCTACACCTTC
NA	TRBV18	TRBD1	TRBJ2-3	CASSWTGESTDTQYF	TGTGCCAGCTCATGGACAGGGGAGAGCACAGATACGCAGTATTTT
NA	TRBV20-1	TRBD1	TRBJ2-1	CSAKGQGNYNEQFF	TGCAGTGCTAAGGGACAGGGAAACTACAATGAGCAGTTCTTC
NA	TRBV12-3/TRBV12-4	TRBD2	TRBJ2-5	CASSLRESPGEQYF	TGTGCCAGCAGTTTGCGGGAGAGCCCCGGGGAGCAGTACTTC
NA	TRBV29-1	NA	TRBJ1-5	CSVSRDDPHQPQHF	TGCAGCGTTAGCAGGGACGACCCTCATCAGCCCCAGCATTTT
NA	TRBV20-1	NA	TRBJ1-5	CSARPPPARVDGDSNQPQHF	TGCAGTGCCAGGCCCCCCCCGGCCAGGGTGGATGGGGATAGCAATCAGCCCCAGCATTTT
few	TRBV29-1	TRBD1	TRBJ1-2	CSVWGQGNYGYTF	TGCAGCGTTTGGGGACAGGGGAACTATGGCTACACCTTC
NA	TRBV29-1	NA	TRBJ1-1	CSVADTEAFF	TGCAGCGTGGCAGACACTGAAGCTTTCTTT
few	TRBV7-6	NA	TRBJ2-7	CASSPASGPTYEQYF	TGTGCCAGCAGCCCCGCTTCAGGGCCAACCTACGAGCAGTACTTC
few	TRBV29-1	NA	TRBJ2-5	CSVDTPTMLQETQYF	TGCAGCGTTGATACGCCGACCATGTTACAAGAGACCCAGTACTTC
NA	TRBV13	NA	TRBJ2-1	CASSLAPGWGNEQFF	TGTGCCAGCAGCTTAGCTCCGGGATGGGGTAATGAGCAGTTCTTC
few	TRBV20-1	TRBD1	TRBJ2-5	CSARPPYGTGSLGRQETQYF	TGCAGTGCTAGACCTCCCTACGGGACAGGGAGTTTGGGACGCCAAGAGACCCAGTACTTC
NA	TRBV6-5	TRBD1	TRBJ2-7	CASSYPEQGCYEQYF	TGTGCCAGCAGTTACCCCGAACAGGGGTGCTACGAGCAGTACTTC
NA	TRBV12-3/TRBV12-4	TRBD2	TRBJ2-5	CASSLGRLAGDLETQYF	TGTGCCAGCAGTTTAGGGCGACTAGCGGGAGACCTAGAGACCCAGTACTTC
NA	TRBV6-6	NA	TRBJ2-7	CASSKGVGYEQYF	TGTGCCAGCAGTAAGGGAGTCGGCTACGAGCAGTACTTC
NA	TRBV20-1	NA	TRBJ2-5	CSARDEGIEETQYF	TGCAGTGCTAGAGATGAGGGGATAGAAGAGACCCAGTACTTC
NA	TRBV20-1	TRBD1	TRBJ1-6	CSARETGPNSPLHF	TGCAGTGCTAGAGAGACAGGGCCTAATTCACCCCTCCACTTT
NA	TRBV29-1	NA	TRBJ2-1	CSVYRYNEQFF	TGCAGCGTGTACAGATACAATGAGCAGTTCTTC
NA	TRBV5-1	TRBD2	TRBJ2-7	CASSSDPLAGNYEQYF	TGCGCCAGCAGCTCGGATCCTCTAGCGGGAAACTACGAGCAGTACTTC
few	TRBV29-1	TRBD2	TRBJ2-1	CSSAGLAAEQFF	TGCAGCTCCGCAGGACTAGCGGCTGAGCAGTTCTTC
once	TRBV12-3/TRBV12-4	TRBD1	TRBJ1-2	CASSFLTGDGYGYTF	TGTGCCAGCAGTTTCCTGACAGGGGACGGCTATGGCTACACCTTC
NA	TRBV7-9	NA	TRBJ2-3	CASSTSGADTQYF	TGTGCCAGCAGCACGTCGGGGGCAGATACGCAGTATTTT
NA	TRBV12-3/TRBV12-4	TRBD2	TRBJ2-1	CASRGTSGRALNEQFF	TGTGCCAGCAGAGGGACTAGCGGGAGGGCCTTGAATGAGCAGTTCTTC
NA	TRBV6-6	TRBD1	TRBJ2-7	CASSFTTGASEQYF	TGTGCCAGCAGTTTTACGACAGGGGCCTCCGAGCAGTACTTC
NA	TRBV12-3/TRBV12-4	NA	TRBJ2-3	CASARFSTDTQYF	TGTGCCAGCGCCAGGTTCTCCACAGATACGCAGTATTTT
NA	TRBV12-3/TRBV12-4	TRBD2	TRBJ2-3	CASSFISGSVTQYF	TGTGCCAGCAGTTTTATCAGCGGGAGTGTTACGCAGTATTTT
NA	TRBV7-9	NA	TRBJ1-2	CASSLELGYGYTF	TGTGCCAGCAGCTTAGAGTTGGGGTATGGCTACACCTTC
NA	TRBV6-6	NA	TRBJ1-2	CASLTDVSYGYTF	TGTGCCAGCCTAACTGACGTGAGCTATGGCTACACCTTC
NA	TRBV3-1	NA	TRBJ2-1	CASSQFLSSYNEQFF	TGTGCCAGCAGCCAATTCCTAAGCTCCTACAATGAGCAGTTCTTC
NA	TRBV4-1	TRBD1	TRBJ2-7	CASSQDHGTGVYEQYF	TGCGCCAGCAGCCAAGATCACGGGACAGGGGTCTACGAGCAGTACTTC
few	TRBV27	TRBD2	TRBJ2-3	CASSYSGLAGRTDTQYF	TGTGCCAGCAGCTACTCGGGACTAGCGGGACGCACAGATACGCAGTATTTT
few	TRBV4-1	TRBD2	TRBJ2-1	CASSQGGTSGFYNEQFF	TGCGCCAGCAGCCAAGGGGGGACTAGCGGGTTTTACAATGAGCAGTTCTTC
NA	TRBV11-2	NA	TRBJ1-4	CASSLSRINEKLFF	TGTGCCAGCAGCTTATCCCGGATTAATGAAAAACTGTTTTTT
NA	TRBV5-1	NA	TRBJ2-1	CASSLDWGRGDEQFF	TGCGCCAGCAGCTTGGACTGGGGGCGTGGCGATGAGCAGTTCTTC
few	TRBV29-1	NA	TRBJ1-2	CSVEPRSSTNYGYTF	TGCAGCGTTGAACCTCGGTCATCAACTAACTATGGCTACACCTTC
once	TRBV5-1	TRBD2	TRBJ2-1	CASSTGLARNEQFF	TGCGCCAGCAGCACGGGACTAGCTAGGAATGAGCAGTTCTTC
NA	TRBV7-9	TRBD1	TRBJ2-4	CASSHEGQGFSKNIQYF	TGTGCCAGCAGCCATGAGGGACAGGGGTTTTCCAAAAACATTCAGTACTTC
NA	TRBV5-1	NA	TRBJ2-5	CASSSRGRAATQETQYF	TGCGCCAGCAGCTCCCGGGGAAGAGCGGCAACCCAAGAGACCCAGTACTTC
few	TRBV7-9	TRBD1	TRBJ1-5	CASSLGGGQGRQPQHF	TGTGCCAGCAGCTTAGGGGGCGGACAGGGTAGACAGCCCCAGCATTTT
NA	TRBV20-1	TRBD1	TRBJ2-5	CSADRDRENEQYF	TGCAGTGCGGATAGGGACAGGGAAAATGAGCAGTACTTC